The 30 T cell receptor beta chains given below trace back to one sample, sequenced in a study of long-term antiretroviral therapy in people with HIV. Samples were assayed with immunoSEQ v3.0 at survey level. Libraries were prepared by immunoSEQ multiplex PCR; TCRdb keeps only in-frame clonotypes and omits some of them. The sample includes tens of thousands of clones, around 80% of them seen just once. Sample: unsorted PBMCs, taken 0.5 years before starting antiretroviral therapy. Receptor source: a man in his forties with HIV.

The V call is TRBV4-1, the J call TRBJ2-7, with D unclear. V was cut by 5 bases and J by 2 bases, with 16 bases left in between. The V gene's germline CDR1 is MGHRA and CDR2 YSYEKL. This CDR3 is 15 amino acids long. The CDR3 DNA sequence: TGCGCCAGCAGCGCATCCCTACTGGGGACCTACGAGCAGTACTTC. Translating it yields CASSASLLGTYEQYF.

The rearrangement links TRBV19 to TRBJ2-3; D may be TRBD1 or TRBD2 (6 bases each). In germline, CDR1 is LNHDA, CDR2 SQIVND (reference sequence). Between the trimmed V and J ends, which lost 3 bases and 3 bases, there was a span of 13 bases. CDR3 size: 15 residues. DNA of the CDR3: TGTGCCAGTAGTATCGGGGGCGGGTCGACAGATACGCAGTATTTT. This gives the protein CASSIGGGSTDTQYF.

This clone was detected a few times. The V call is TRBV7-6, the J call TRBJ1-4; D is uncertain. This CDR3 spans 14 amino acids. The germline V gene encodes CDR1 SGHVS and CDR2 FNYEAQ. Trimming stripped 1 base from V and 4 bases from J, with 7 bases between. Written as DNA, the CDR3 is TGTGCCAGCAGCTTAGAGGCGGATAATGAAAAACTGTTTTTT. It specifies CASSLEADNEKLFF. Supplemented by reference TRBV7-6 and TRBJ1-4, the full variable domain reads GAGVSQSPRYKVTKRGQDVALRCDPISGHVSLYWYRQALGQGPEFLTYFNYEAQQDKSGLPNDRFSAERPEGSISTLTIQRTEQRDSAMYRCASSLEADNEKLFFGSGTQLSVL.

The chain is built from TRBV7-3 and TRBJ1-1; D is uncertain. V lost 5 bases and J lost 0, with 7 bases in between. The germline V gene encodes CDR1 SGHTA and CDR2 FQGTGA. The CDR3 contains 13 residues. CDR3 in DNA: TGTGCCAGCAGCGCCTCGGTGAACACTGAAGCTTTCTTT. This translates into CASSASVNTEAFF. Full variable domain (missing parts from reference TRBV7-3 and TRBJ1-1): GAGVSQTPSNKVTEKGKYVELRCDPISGHTALYWYRQSLGQGPEFLIYFQGTGAADDSGLPNDRFFAVRPEGSVSTLKIQRTERGDSAVYLCASSASVNTEAFFGQGTRLTVV.

The chain employs TRBV11-3 and TRBJ2-1, with D tentatively TRBD2 (6 bases). Deletions cut 1 base from V and 2 bases from J, with 9 bases between. Germline V gene sequence: CDR1 SGHNT, CDR2 YENEEA. This CDR3 contains 15 residues. Written as DNA, the CDR3 is TGTGCCAGCAGCTTAGCGGGAGCGGCCTACAATGAGCAGTTCTTC. Its translation: CASSLAGAAYNEQFF.

The genes are TRBV28 and TRBJ2-7; possibly TRBD1 for D (6 bases). This CDR3 is built from 15 residues. From germline, CDR1 is MDHEN and CDR2 SYDVKM. The V and J ends lost 5 bases and 1 base respectively, with 15 bases between them. The CDR3 spells CASSGPTGTSYEQYF. CDR3 in DNA: TGTGCCAGCAGTGGACCCACGGGGACATCCTACGAGCAGTACTTC.

The rearrangement links TRBV7-8 to TRBJ2-1; TRBD1 aligns across 10 bases. This CDR3 has 16 amino acids. Germline CDR1 and CDR2: SGHVS and FQNEAQ. V lost 5 bases to trimming and J lost 9 bases; unmatched junction nucleotides: 13. CDR3 residues: CASSNRDRGADSEQFF. CDR3 in DNA: TGTGCCAGCAGCAACCGGGACAGGGGAGCCGACAGTGAGCAGTTCTTC.

This chain connects TRBV6-5 to TRBJ2-1; D gene unclear. There are 11 residues in the CDR3. Trimming left V 3 bases short and J 9 bases short, with 6 bases between. Germline CDR1 MNHEY, CDR2 SVGAGI. The CDR3 region is CASSYWGEQFF. The CDR3 region has the DNA TGTGCCAGCAGTTATTGGGGTGAGCAGTTCTTC.

V usage is TRBV9 and J usage is TRBJ1-2; TRBD1 aligns across 10 bases. With V trimmed by 3 bases and J by 6 bases, 8 bases remained unmatched. Germline V gives CDR1 SGDLS, CDR2 YYNGEE. The CDR3 has 15 residues. The CDR3, as DNA: TGTGCCAGCAGCGCCAGGGACAGGGGAGGAGATGGCTACACCTTC. Translation: CASSARDRGGDGYTF.

This clone has a single count. The chain carries TRBV6-4 and TRBJ2-7; D remains unclear. From germline, CDR1 is MRHNA and CDR2 SNTAGT. The CDR3 is 14 residues long. Trimming took off 2 bases at V and 0 bases at J, with 8 bases between the two ends. In nucleotides, the CDR3 is TGTGCCAGCAGTGACAGGGTCTCCTCCTACGAGCAGTACTTC. The encoded protein is CASSDRVSSYEQYF.

This clone is large (0.1 to 1%) in the sample. V is TRBV11-2 and J is TRBJ2-2, with D possibly being TRBD2 (5 bases). The V end was cut by 2 bases, the J end by 3 bases, with 10 bases between. The CDR3 spans 15 residues. The germline V gene has CDR1 SGHAT and CDR2 FQNNGV. The DNA for the CDR3 is TGTGCCAGCAGCTTATCGGGGTGGGACACCGGGGAGCTGTTTTTT. It yields the protein CASSLSGWDTGELFF.

The gene calls are TRBV11-2 and TRBJ1-3; tentatively, D is TRBD1 (5 bases). The germline V and J ends were trimmed by 4 bases and 1 base, with 11 bases remaining between them. The length of the CDR3 is 15 residues. Germline CDR1 SGHAT, CDR2 FQNNGV. The CDR3: CASSSPRVSGNTIYF. CDR3 coding DNA: TGTGCCAGCAGCTCCCCCAGGGTGTCTGGAAACACCATATATTTT.

The chain recombines TRBV28 with TRBJ1-3; D is possibly TRBD1 (5 bases). V was trimmed by 7 bases and J by 3 bases, leaving 16 bases between them. Looked up from germline, CDR1 is MDHEN and CDR2 is SYDVKM. This CDR3 is built from 15 residues. The CDR3 DNA reads as TGTGCCAGCACCCAGGGCGGGGACGGTGGAAACACCATATATTTT. It yields the protein CASTQGGDGGNTIYF.

J is TRBJ1-3 and V is TRBV11-2; D may be TRBD1 (5 bases). The germline CDR1 and CDR2 sequences are SGHAT and FQNNGV. V lost 3 bases and J lost 4, with 13 bases in between. The CDR3 runs 15 residues. CDR3 sequence (DNA): TGTGCCAGCAGCTTCCCCGGGACGGGCGGAAACACCATATATTTT. Translating gives CASSFPGTGGNTIYF. The full variable domain, with the rest looked up from reference TRBV11-2 and TRBJ1-3, is EAGVAQSPRYKIIEKRQSVAFWCNPISGHATLYWYQQILGQGPKLLIQFQNNGVVDDSQLPKDRFSAERLKGVDSTLKIQPAKLEDSAVYLCASSFPGTGGNTIYFGEGSWLTVV.

The V call is TRBV30, the J call TRBJ1-3; 8 bases line up with TRBD1. V gave up 4 bases and J gave up 11 bases; unmatched junction bases: 13. The length of the CDR3 is 14 residues. CDR1 is GTSNPN and CDR2 is SVGIG in the germline V gene (reference sequence). The CDR3 loop reads CAWTPGQVGSAIYF. The CDR3 DNA sequence: TGTGCCTGGACCCCGGGACAGGTTGGAAGTGCCATATATTTT.

This chain joins TRBV7-2 and TRBJ1-4; D call uncertain. Germline loops: CDR1 SGHTA, CDR2 FQGNSA. CDR3 size: 15 residues. Between the trimmed V and J ends, which lost 4 bases and 8 bases, there was a span of 17 bases. CDR3 residues: CASSSGSEPSEKLFF. The DNA of the CDR3 is TGTGCCAGCAGCTCCGGATCCGAGCCAAGCGAAAAACTGTTTTTT. The full variable domain, with the rest looked up from reference TRBV7-2 and TRBJ1-4, is GAGVSQSPSNKVTEKGKDVELRCDPISGHTALYWYRQSLGQGLEFLIYFQGNSAPDKSGLPSDRFSAERTGGSVSTLTIQRTQQEDSAVYLCASSSGSEPSEKLFFGSGTQLSVL.

DNA of the CDR3: TGCGCCAGCAGCGTGTCCGGACGGTCTAACTATGGCTACACCTTC. Its translation is CASSVSGRSNYGYTF. The gene calls are TRBV4-1 and TRBJ1-2; no firm D call. The V gene's germline CDR1 is MGHRA and CDR2 YSYEKL. This CDR3 has 15 amino acids. With 5 bases removed from V and 0 bases from J, the gap between germline ends came to 13 bases.

The V gene is TRBV6-1, the J gene TRBJ2-2; D gene ambiguous. Germline assignment: CDR1 MNHNS and CDR2 SASEGT. This CDR3 spans 14 amino acids. V was shortened by 6 bases and J by 1 base, with 9 bases between the two germline ends. CDR3: CASRTDGNTGELFF. CDR3 in DNA: TGTGCCAGCAGGACGGACGGGAACACCGGGGAGCTGTTTTTT.

V usage is TRBV7-9 and J usage is TRBJ2-1, with a tentative D call TRBD2 (5 bases). With 1 base removed from V and 6 bases from J, the gap between germline ends came to 13 bases. Per germline, CDR1 SEHNR and CDR2 FQNEAQ (reference sequence). CDR3 length: 15 residues. Here the CDR3 reads CASSLEGLASNEQFF. The CDR3 bases are TGTGCCAGCAGCTTAGAAGGGCTAGCTTCCAATGAGCAGTTCTTC. Combining the CDR3 with reference TRBV7-9 and TRBJ2-1 gives the whole variable domain DTGVSQNPRHKITKRGQNVTFRCDPISEHNRLYWYRQTLGQGPEFLTYFQNEAQLEKSRLLSDRFSAERPKGSFSTLEIQRTEQGDSAMYLCASSLEGLASNEQFFGPGTRLTVL.

DNA of the CDR3: TGTGCCAGCAGCCTCCAGGGAAACACCATATATTTT. Residues: CASSLQGNTIYF. The chain employs TRBV7-9 and TRBJ1-3, with unresolved D. The CDR3 totals 12 residues. The V gene's germline CDR1 is SEHNR and CDR2 FQNEAQ (reference sequence). The V end was cut by 5 bases, the J end by 4 bases, with 6 bases between.

The chain couples TRBV19 to TRBJ2-1; 7 bases line up with TRBD1. V was clipped by 7 bases and J by 0 bases; unmatched bases: 6. CDR1 LNHDA and CDR2 SQIVND come from the germline V gene (reference sequence). The CDR3 is 15 residues long. CDR3 amino acids: CASTLDRDSYNEQFF. DNA for the CDR3: TGTGCCAGTACCCTTGACAGGGACTCCTACAATGAGCAGTTCTTC.

This clone was detected only a few times. The chain combines TRBV5-5 with TRBJ2-7; D gene uncertain. The CDR3 consists of 14 residues. V lost 0 bases to trimming and J lost 0 bases, with 7 bases between them. Germline-derived CDR1 and CDR2 are SGHKS and YYEKEE (reference sequence). CDR3 residues: CASSLAYGSYEQYF. CDR3 sequence (DNA): TGTGCCAGCAGCTTGGCATACGGCTCCTACGAGCAGTACTTC.

Here the CDR3 reads CASSPLTVADTQYF. CDR3 nucleotide sequence: TGTGCCAGCAGTCCTCTGACAGTCGCTGATACGCAGTATTTT. The chain carries TRBV6-5 and TRBJ2-3, with a possible D match to TRBD1 (5 bases). CDR3 size: 14 residues. V shed 5 bases and J shed 6 bases, with 15 bases lying between them. The V gene's germline CDR1 is MNHEY and CDR2 SVGAGI.

The chain has TRBV27 and TRBJ2-1; D may be TRBD2 (5 bases). The germline V and J ends were trimmed by 3 bases and 9 bases, with 15 bases remaining between them. From germline, CDR1 is MNHEY and CDR2 SMNVEV (reference sequence). The length of the CDR3 is 14 residues. In DNA form, the CDR3 reads TGTGCCAGCAGTTTTATCCAGCGGCGGAGTGAGCAGTTCTTC. Protein sequence: CASSFIQRRSEQFF.

As DNA, the CDR3 is TGTGCCTCGGCGGGAGGCAATAATTCACCCCTCCACTTT. Translating gives CASAGGNNSPLHF. The rearrangement uses TRBV27 and TRBJ1-6; D gene uncertain. The CDR3 contains 13 residues. V was trimmed by 11 bases and J by 5 bases, leaving 13 bases between them. Germline assignment: CDR1 MNHEY and CDR2 SMNVEV (reference sequence).

The chain has TRBV6-1 and TRBJ2-1, with unresolved D. CDR1 is MNHNS, CDR2 SASEGT, per germline. CDR3 length: 17 amino acids. V lost 4 bases to trimming and J lost 4 bases, with 20 bases between them. The chain's CDR3 is CASSAIPLPRSYNEQFF. DNA for the CDR3: TGTGCCAGCAGTGCCATTCCCCTCCCCCGTTCTTACAATGAGCAGTTCTTC.

Here the CDR3 DNA reads TGTGCCAGCAGCGTAGATGGGTCTACAGGACCCTACAATGAGCAGTTCTTC. It specifies CASSVDGSTGPYNEQFF. The chain links TRBV9 to TRBJ2-1; a possible D gene is TRBD1 (5 bases). Germline-derived CDR1 and CDR2 are SGDLS and YYNGEE. The CDR3 length is 17 residues. V lost 0 bases to trimming and J lost 2 bases, with 15 bases between them.

The rearrangement links TRBV5-1 to TRBJ2-1; D ambiguous. V was trimmed by 4 bases and J by 8 bases, leaving 16 bases between them. The CDR3 runs 14 residues. CDR1 and CDR2 (germline): SGHRS, YFSETQ. CDR3 region: CASSPYNGIDEQFF. CDR3 DNA sequence: TGCGCCAGCAGCCCTTACAACGGTATAGATGAGCAGTTCTTC.

CDR3 in amino acids: CASSVQSRGQAFF. The CDR3 DNA follows: TGCGCCAGCAGCGTTCAATCCCGGGGACAAGCTTTCTTT. The chain is built from TRBV4-1 and TRBJ1-1, with D perhaps matching TRBD1 (5 bases). Germline V gene data show CDR1 as MGHRA and CDR2 as YSYEKL. V was pared by 5 bases and J by 9 bases, with 16 bases between. The CDR3 runs to 13 residues.

The CDR3 loop reads CASSQGGGHYGYTF. The CDR3 nucleotides read TGCGCCAGCAGCCAAGGGGGGGGTCATTATGGCTACACCTTC. V and J are TRBV4-3 and TRBJ1-2; TRBD1 might be the D (5 bases). Between the trimmed V and J ends, which lost 1 base and 5 bases, there was a span of 11 bases. The CDR3 sequence is 14 residues long. Germline loops: CDR1 LGHNA, CDR2 YSLEER.